The T cell receptor beta chain described here comes from a study of Graves' ophthalmopathy and Graves' hyperthyroidism. Study-level points and caveats: Detection in blood was also observed for most expanded thyroid clonotypes above 0.001 frequency.

For repertoire sequencing, the TCR beta CDR3 regions were amplified from RNA transcripts. HTBI primers served in a first-round RT-PCR, which a second-round multiplex PCR followed. TCRdb reprocessed the multiplex PCR reads via MiXCR and lists one record per CDR3 protein. Of around 590,000 distinct CDR3 sequences listed, about 35% are singletons. The table lists this clonotype with a few counts. The antigen remains undetermined. This CDR3 region has 13 residues. Trimming cost V 11 bases and J 4 bases, with 18 bases left between them. In germline, CDR1 is SGHTA, CDR2 FQGNSA. Sequences were obtained from peripheral blood or thyroid tissue (not recorded which). The receptor comes from an adult man with Graves' hyperthyroidism. The chain joins TRBV7-2 to TRBJ2-7, with a tentative D call TRBD2 (6 bases). CDR3 region: CAWSGQSLYEQYF. The CDR3 DNA reads as TGTGCCTGGAGCGGGCAGTCTCTATACGAGCAGTACTTC.